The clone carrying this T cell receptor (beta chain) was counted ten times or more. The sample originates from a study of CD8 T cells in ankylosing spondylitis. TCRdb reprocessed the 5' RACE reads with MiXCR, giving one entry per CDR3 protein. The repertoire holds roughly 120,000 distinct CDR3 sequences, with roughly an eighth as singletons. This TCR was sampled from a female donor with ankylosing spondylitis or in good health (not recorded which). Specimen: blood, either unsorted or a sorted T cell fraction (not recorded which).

This chain's CDR3 is CASSLNHISYNEQFF. DNA of the CDR3: TGTGCCAGCAGCCTTAACCACATCTCCTACAATGAGCAGTTCTTC. V is TRBV5-5 and J is TRBJ2-1, with unresolved D. Germline values: CDR1 SGHKS, CDR2 YYEKEE (reference sequence). The CDR3 extends over 15 amino acids. The V and J ends lost 4 bases and 0 bases respectively, with 11 bases between them.